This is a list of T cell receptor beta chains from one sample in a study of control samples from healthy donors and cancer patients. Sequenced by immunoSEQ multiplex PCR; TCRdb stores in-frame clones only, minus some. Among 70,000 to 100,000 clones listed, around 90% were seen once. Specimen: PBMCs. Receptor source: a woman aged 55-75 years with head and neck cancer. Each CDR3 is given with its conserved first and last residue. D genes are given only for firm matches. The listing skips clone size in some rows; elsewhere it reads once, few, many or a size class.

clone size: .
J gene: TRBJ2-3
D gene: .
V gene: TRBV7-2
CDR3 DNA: TGTGCCAGCAGCTTAGCCCCCGCCACAGATACGCAGTATTTT
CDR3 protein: CASSLAPATDTQYF

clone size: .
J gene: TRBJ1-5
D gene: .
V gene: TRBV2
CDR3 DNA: TGTGCCAGCAGACAGGGAAGCAATCAGCCCCAGCATTTT
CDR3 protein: CASRQGSNQPQHF

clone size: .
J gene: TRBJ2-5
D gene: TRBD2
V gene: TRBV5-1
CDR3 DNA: TGCGCCAGCAGCATAAGGACTAGCGGGAGCGTCGAGACCCAGTACTTC
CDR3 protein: CASSIRTSGSVETQYF

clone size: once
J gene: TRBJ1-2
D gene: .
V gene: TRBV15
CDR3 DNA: TGTGCCACCAGCAAAGAGGACGGGGTCTATGGCTACACCTTC
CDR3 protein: CATSKEDGVYGYTF

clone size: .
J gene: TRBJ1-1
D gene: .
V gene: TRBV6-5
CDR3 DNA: TGTGCCAGCAGAAAGGGACGGGGAAACACTGAAGCTTTCTTT
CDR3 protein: CASRKGRGNTEAFF

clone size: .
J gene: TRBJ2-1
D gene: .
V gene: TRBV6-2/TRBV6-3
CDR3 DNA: TGTGCCAGCAGCCTTTACACAAGCTCCTACAATGAGCAGTTCTTC
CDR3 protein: CASSLYTSSYNEQFF

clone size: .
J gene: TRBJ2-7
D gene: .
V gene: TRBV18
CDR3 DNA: TGTGCCAGCTCACCTAACCGGGAGACCTACGAGCAGTACTTC
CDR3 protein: CASSPNRETYEQYF

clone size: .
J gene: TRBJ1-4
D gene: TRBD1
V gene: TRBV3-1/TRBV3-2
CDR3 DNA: TGTGCCAGCAGCCCCCCAGGGGGCTCTGAAAAACTGTTTTTT
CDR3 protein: CASSPPGGSEKLFF

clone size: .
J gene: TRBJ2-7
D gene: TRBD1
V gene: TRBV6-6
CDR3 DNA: TGTGCCAGCAGTTACTCGGACAGGGGTGTCTACGAGCAGTACTTC
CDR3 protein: CASSYSDRGVYEQYF

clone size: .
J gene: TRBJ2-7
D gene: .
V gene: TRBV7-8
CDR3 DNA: TGTGCCAGCACCCCAGGGATTATCCCCTACGAGCAGTACTTC
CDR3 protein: CASTPGIIPYEQYF

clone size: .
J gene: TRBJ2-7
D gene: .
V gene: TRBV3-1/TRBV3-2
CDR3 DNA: TGTGCCAGCAGCCAAGTGGATAGGCCCCACGAGCAGTACTTC
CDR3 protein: CASSQVDRPHEQYF

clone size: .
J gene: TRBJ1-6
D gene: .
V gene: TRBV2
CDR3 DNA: TGTGCCAGCATGGACAGAACGAAGGGATCACCCCTCCACTTT
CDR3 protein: CASMDRTKGSPLHF

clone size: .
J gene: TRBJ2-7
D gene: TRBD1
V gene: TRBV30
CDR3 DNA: TGTGCCTGGAGAATGACAGGGCGCTACGAGCAGTACTTC
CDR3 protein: CAWRMTGRYEQYF

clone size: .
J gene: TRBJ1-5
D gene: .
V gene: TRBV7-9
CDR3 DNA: TGTGCCAGCAGCTCTGGCGACGTTTGGGGCAATCAGCCCCAGCATTTT
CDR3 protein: CASSSGDVWGNQPQHF

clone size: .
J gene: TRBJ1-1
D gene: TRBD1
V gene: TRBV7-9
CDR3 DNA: TGTGCCAGCAGCATACCGGGACAGGGGAACTCTGAAGCTTTCTTT
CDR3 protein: CASSIPGQGNSEAFF

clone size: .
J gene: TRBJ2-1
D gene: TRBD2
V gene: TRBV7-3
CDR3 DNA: TGTGCCAGCAGCTTTGATCGGCGGACTAGCGGTAGAGGGGAGCAGTTCTTC
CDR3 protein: CASSFDRRTSGRGEQFF

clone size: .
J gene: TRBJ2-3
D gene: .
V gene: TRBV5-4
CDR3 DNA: TGTGCCAGCAGCCTAAGGGGGGGAAACACAGATACGCAGTATTTT
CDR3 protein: CASSLRGGNTDTQYF

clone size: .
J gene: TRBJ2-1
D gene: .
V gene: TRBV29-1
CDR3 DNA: TGCAGCGTTGAAGATTTTTGGGTAAGCTCCTACAATGAGCAGTTCTTC
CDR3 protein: CSVEDFWVSSYNEQFF

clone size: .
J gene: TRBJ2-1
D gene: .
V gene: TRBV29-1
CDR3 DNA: TGCAGCGTTGAACGGTCTGATGAGCAGTTCTTC
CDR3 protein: CSVERSDEQFF

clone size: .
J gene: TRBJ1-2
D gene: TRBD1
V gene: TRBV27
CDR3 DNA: TGTGCCAGCAGTCTCCGGGACAGGGATAATGGCTACACCTTC
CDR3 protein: CASSLRDRDNGYTF

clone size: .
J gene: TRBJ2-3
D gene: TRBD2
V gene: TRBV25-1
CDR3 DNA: TGTGCCAGCAGTGAATATGGACTAGCGGGAGCAGCAGATACGCAGTATTTT
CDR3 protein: CASSEYGLAGAADTQYF

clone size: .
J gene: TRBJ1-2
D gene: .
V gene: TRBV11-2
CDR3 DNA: TGTGCCAGCAGCGCCGCAGGGAACTATGGCTACACCTTC
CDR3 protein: CASSAAGNYGYTF

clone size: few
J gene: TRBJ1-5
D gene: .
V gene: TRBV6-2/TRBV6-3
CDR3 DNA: TGTGCCAGCAGTACGCGGGGGGGGGCGAGCAATCAGCCCCAGCATTTT
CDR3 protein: CASSTRGGASNQPQHF

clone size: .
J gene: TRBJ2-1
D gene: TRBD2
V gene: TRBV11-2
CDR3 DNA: TGTGCCAGCAGCTTAGGTCTGGGACTAGCGGTTGTTGAGCAGTTCTTC
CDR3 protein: CASSLGLGLAVVEQFF

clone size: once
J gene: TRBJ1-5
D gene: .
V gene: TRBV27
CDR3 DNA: TGTGCCAGCAGCCGTAAACCGGGACATAGCAATCAGCCCCAGCATTTT
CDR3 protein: CASSRKPGHSNQPQHF

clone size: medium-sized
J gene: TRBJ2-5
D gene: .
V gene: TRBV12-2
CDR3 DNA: TGTGCAAGTCGAATACCCAGCGGAGAGAACCAAGAGACCCAGTACTTC
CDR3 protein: CASRIPSGENQETQYF

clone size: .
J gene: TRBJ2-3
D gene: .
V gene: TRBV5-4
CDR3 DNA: TGTGCCACAAAAGTTGCGGGCACAGATACGCAGTATTTT
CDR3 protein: CATKVAGTDTQYF

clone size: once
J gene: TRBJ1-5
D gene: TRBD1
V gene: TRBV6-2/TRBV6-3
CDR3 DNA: TGTGCCAGCAGTTACTCAGGACAGGCCATGACCATTAATCAGCCCCAGCATTTT
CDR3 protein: CASSYSGQAMTINQPQHF

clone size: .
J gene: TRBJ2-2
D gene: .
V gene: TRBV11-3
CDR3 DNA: TGTGCCAGCAGCTTAGTAGGGGCCGGGGAGCTGTTTTTT
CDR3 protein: CASSLVGAGELFF